The sequence of this TCR beta chain was determined in a study of T cell repertoires in cytomegalovirus infection. The V end lost 6 bases, the J end lost 0 bases, and 9 bases lay between the germline ends. Germline CDR1 and CDR2: DFQATT and SNEGSKA (reference sequence). CDR3 length equals 14 residues. In TCRdb, the reads were re-called with MiXCR into one record per CDR3 protein. Of around 770,000 distinct CDR3 sequences listed, around 29% are singletons. Note on this clonotype: Its antigen is not known.

This specimen was cultured CD8+ T cells from PBMCs, taken from culture after CMV antigen stimulation. The chain combines TRBV20-1 with TRBJ1-6, with D maybe TRBD1 (5 bases). The sequence came from a human donor in good health (CMV status not recorded). Some clones in this sample may be carry-over from other donors' samples. In DNA form, the CDR3 reads TGCAGTGCCGGGGGAAGCTCCTATAATTCACCCCTCCACTTT. Amino acids: CSAGGSSYNSPLHF.